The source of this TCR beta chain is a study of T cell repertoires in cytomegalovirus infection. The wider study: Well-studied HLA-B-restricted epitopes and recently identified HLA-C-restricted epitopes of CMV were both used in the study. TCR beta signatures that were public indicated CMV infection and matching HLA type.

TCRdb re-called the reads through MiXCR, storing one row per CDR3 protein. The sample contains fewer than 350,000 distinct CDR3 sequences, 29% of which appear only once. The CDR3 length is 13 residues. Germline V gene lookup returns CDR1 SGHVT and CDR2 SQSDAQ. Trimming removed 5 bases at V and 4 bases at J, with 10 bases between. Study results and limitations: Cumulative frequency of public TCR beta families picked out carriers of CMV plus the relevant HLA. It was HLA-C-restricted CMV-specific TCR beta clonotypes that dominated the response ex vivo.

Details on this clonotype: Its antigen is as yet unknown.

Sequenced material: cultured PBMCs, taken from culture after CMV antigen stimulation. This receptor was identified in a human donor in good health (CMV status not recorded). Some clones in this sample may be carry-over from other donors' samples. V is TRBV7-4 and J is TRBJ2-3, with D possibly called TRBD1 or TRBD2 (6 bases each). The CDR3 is CASSQGGSDTQYF. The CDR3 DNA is TGTGCCAGCAGCCAAGGGGGGTCAGATACGCAGTATTTT.